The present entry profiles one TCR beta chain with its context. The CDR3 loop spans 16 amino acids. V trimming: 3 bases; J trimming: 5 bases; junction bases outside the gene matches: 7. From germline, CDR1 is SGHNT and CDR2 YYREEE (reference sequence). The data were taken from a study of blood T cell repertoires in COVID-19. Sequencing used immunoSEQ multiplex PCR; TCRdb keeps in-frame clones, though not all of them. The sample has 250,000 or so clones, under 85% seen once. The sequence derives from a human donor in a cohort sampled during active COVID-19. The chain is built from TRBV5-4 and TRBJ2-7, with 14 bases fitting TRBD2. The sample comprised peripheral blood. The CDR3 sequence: CASSWGLAGVFDEQYF. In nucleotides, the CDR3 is TGTGCCAGCAGCTGGGGACTAGCGGGAGTTTTCGACGAGCAGTACTTC.